The 19 T cell receptor beta chains below come from one sample, sequenced in a study of shared clonotypes between healthy human individuals. Assay: immunoSEQ multiplex PCR; the TCRdb copy retains only in-frame clones and omits some. The repertoire holds roughly 1.4 million clones, with 98% to 99% as singletons. Sequencing was carried out using naive CD4+ T cells sorted from blood. Subset indicated: CD45RA+ positively selected. The receptors were sampled from a man younger than 45 in good health.

V gene TRBV7-9 combines with J gene TRBJ2-7, with a possible D match to TRBD1 (5 bases). This CDR3 is 14 amino acids long. V was shortened by 10 bases and J by 7 bases, with 23 bases between the two germline ends. Germline CDR1 SEHNR, CDR2 FQNEAQ (reference sequence). The CDR3 DNA reads TGTGCCAACGGCGAAAGGGGCGGACACGGTGAGCAGTACTTC. As protein: CANGERGGHGEQYF.

The chain couples TRBV19 to TRBJ2-5; 8 nucleotides align to TRBD1. Trimming took 5 bases from V and 5 from J; bases not matched to a gene: 7. Germline-derived CDR1 and CDR2 are LNHDA and SQIVND (reference sequence). This CDR3 comprises 14 residues. CDR3: CASSPSTGAETQYF. For the CDR3, the DNA is TGTGCCAGTAGTCCGTCGACAGGGGCCGAGACCCAGTACTTC.

The CDR3 region has the DNA TGTGCCAGCAGCTTGGGTTTAGGGGCCGTCCTCGATACGCAGTATTTT. Its protein product is CASSLGLGAVLDTQYF. The V and J genes are TRBV5-5 and TRBJ2-3; D is perhaps TRBD1 (5 bases). Germline CDR1 reads SGHKS; CDR2 reads YYEKEE (reference sequence). This CDR3 region has 16 residues. Trimming took 0 bases from V and 6 from J, leaving 17 bases between them.

The chain employs TRBV5-4 and TRBJ2-1, with D unclear. V lost 0 bases and J 0 bases, leaving 7 bases between the germline ends. Germline V gives CDR1 SGHNT, CDR2 YYREEE (reference sequence). This CDR3 is 15 amino acids long. DNA for the CDR3: TGTGCCAGCAGCTTGGGCTACGGCTCCTACAATGAGCAGTTCTTC. It is translated as CASSLGYGSYNEQFF. The whole variable domain, remainder taken from reference TRBV5-4 and TRBJ2-1, is ETGVTQSPTHLIKTRGQQVTLRCSSQSGHNTVSWYQQALGQGPQFIFQYYREEENGRGNFPPRFSGLQFPNYSSELNVNALELDDSALYLCASSLGYGSYNEQFFGPGTRLTVL.

V gene TRBV10-3 combines with J gene TRBJ2-7; D perhaps matches TRBD1 (6 bases). The CDR3 sequence is 14 residues long. CDR1 is ENHRY and CDR2 is SYGVKD in the germline V gene. With 4 bases removed from V and 0 bases from J, the gap between germline ends came to 10 bases. The CDR3 bases are TGTGCCATCAGTGGCCGGACAGACTCCTACGAGCAGTACTTC. Translated: CAISGRTDSYEQYF.

V gene TRBV28 combines with J gene TRBJ1-2; D gene unclear. The V gene lost 6 bases and the J gene lost 5 bases, with 16 bases spanning the gap. This CDR3 is 14 amino acids long. The germline V gene has CDR1 MDHEN and CDR2 SYDVKM. As DNA, the CDR3 is TGTGCCAGCAGACGAGAGGGAACGGGATATGGCTACACCTTC. It yields the protein CASRREGTGYGYTF.

This chain joins TRBV2 and TRBJ2-5; the D gene could be TRBD1 or TRBD2 (7 bases each). CDR1 and CDR2 from the germline V gene are SNHLY and FYNNEI. V was shortened by 3 bases and J by 0 bases, with 14 bases between the two germline ends. CDR3 length equals 16 residues. CDR3 residues: CASSDPQGGYQETQYF. As DNA, the CDR3 is TGTGCCAGCAGTGACCCCCAGGGGGGGTACCAAGAGACCCAGTACTTC. The complete variable domain, with remaining parts taken from reference TRBV2 and TRBJ2-5, reads EPEVTQTPSHQVTQMGQEVILRCVPISNHLYFYWYRQILGQKVEFLVSFYNNEISEKSEIFDDQFSVERPDGSNFTLKIRSTKLEDSAMYFCASSDPQGGYQETQYFGPGTRLLVL.

This chain uses TRBV6-5 with TRBJ1-2, with 7 bases fitting TRBD1. The CDR3 loop spans 14 amino acids. Germline trimming cut 4 bases from V and 8 bases from J; bases unmatched to any gene: 10. Germline V gene sequence: CDR1 MNHEY, CDR2 SVGAGI. The CDR3 nucleotides are TGTGCCAGCAGTTCCGGACAGGCCCCGCGGGGCTACACCTTC. Residues: CASSSGQAPRGYTF.

CDR3 nucleotides: TGTGCCAGCAGCCAATTGCACGGGGGCTCCTACAATGAGCAGTTCTTC. It specifies CASSQLHGGSYNEQFF. The chain links TRBV7-2 to TRBJ2-1; D might be TRBD2 (6 bases). The CDR3 totals 16 residues. With 5 bases removed from V and 0 bases from J, the gap between germline ends came to 14 bases. Germline-derived CDR1 and CDR2 are SGHTA and FQGNSA.

The CDR3 nucleotides read TGTGCCAGCAGTGGTCCTTCCAGGACCAGAGGGGAGCAGTACTTC. This gives the protein CASSGPSRTRGEQYF. V usage is TRBV6-1 and J usage is TRBJ2-7, with a tentative D call TRBD2 (5 bases). CDR1 and CDR2 from the germline V gene are MNHNS and SASEGT. The CDR3 is 15 amino acids. Trimming removed 4 bases from V and 7 bases from J, with 20 bases in between.

This clone was detected once. CDR3 sequence (DNA): TGTGCCAGCTCACCATCTTCTTACGGGGCCGGAAACACCATATATTTT. Protein: CASSPSSYGAGNTIYF. The genes are TRBV18 and TRBJ1-3, with a possible D match to TRBD1 (5 bases). The V end lost 2 bases, the J end lost 4 bases, and 15 bases lay between the germline ends. The CDR3 is 16 residues long. CDR1 and CDR2 (germline): KGHSH, LQKENI.

The chain joins TRBV6-1 to TRBJ1-1; D gene unclear. The CDR3 has 15 amino acids. V lost 6 bases and J 0 bases, leaving 14 bases between the germline ends. In germline, CDR1 is MNHNS, CDR2 SASEGT. CDR3 DNA sequence: TGTGCCAGCAGCCTTCACGGGCCGATGAACACTGAAGCTTTCTTT. Translation: CASSLHGPMNTEAFF.

This rearrangement joins TRBV6-5 to TRBJ1-1, with D perhaps TRBD1 (6 bases). CDR1 is MNHEY, CDR2 SVGAGI, per germline. The CDR3 consists of 14 residues. Trimming removed 6 bases from V and 0 bases from J, with 11 bases in between. CDR3 residues: CASSLSGVNTEAFF. CDR3 coding DNA: TGTGCCAGCAGCCTATCAGGGGTGAACACTGAAGCTTTCTTT.

The chain links TRBV10-3 to TRBJ1-2; TRBD1 is a possible D gene (5 bases). CDR3 size: 15 residues. Germline-derived CDR1 and CDR2 are ENHRY and SYGVKD. Trimming cost V 0 bases and J 6 bases, with 14 bases left between them. The CDR3 DNA sequence: TGTGCCATCAGTGAGTCGACCGGGACTCGGAATGGCTACACCTTC. Amino acid sequence: CAISESTGTRNGYTF.

The chain joins TRBV14 to TRBJ2-1, with D possibly being TRBD1 or TRBD2 (5 bases each). Trimming took off 4 bases at V and 8 bases at J, with 15 bases between the two ends. Looked up from germline, CDR1 is SGHDN and CDR2 is FVKESK. The CDR3 contains 14 residues. The CDR3 sequence: CASSRLRRGDEQFF. CDR3 coding DNA: TGTGCCAGCAGCCGTTTGCGGAGAGGGGATGAGCAGTTCTTC.

The chain joins TRBV30 to TRBJ2-3; D perhaps matches TRBD2 (7 bases). Germline V CDR1 and CDR2: GTSNPN, SVGIG (reference sequence). Deletions cut 0 bases from V and 2 bases from J, with 12 bases between. The CDR3 is 15 amino acids. In DNA form, the CDR3 reads TGTGCCTGGAGTGTAAGGGGGGGCCTCACAGATACGCAGTATTTT. Protein product: CAWSVRGGLTDTQYF. Full variable domain (rest looked up from reference TRBV30 and TRBJ2-3): SQTIHQWPATLVQPVGSPLSLECTVEGTSNPNLYWYRQAAGRGLQLLFYSVGIGQISSEVPQNLSASRPQDRQFILSSKKLLLSDSGFYLCAWSVRGGLTDTQYFGPGTRLTVL.

The chain links TRBV6-5 to TRBJ2-3; D is unclear. Trimming removed 5 bases from V and 2 bases from J, with 8 bases in between. Germline assignment: CDR1 MNHEY and CDR2 SVGAGI. This CDR3 has 13 residues. This chain's CDR3 is CASSRQTTDTQYF. The CDR3 region has the DNA TGTGCCAGCAGTAGACAAACCACAGATACGCAGTATTTT.

V is TRBV11-3 and J is TRBJ2-7; 8 bases match TRBD1. The CDR3 has 17 residues. In germline, CDR1 is SGHNT, CDR2 YENEEA. V shed 4 bases, J shed 4 bases, and the junction held 15 bases outside the gene matches. The CDR3 DNA reads as TGTGCCAGCAGCTCTTACCCCTTGGACAGGGTGCCGTACGAGCAGTACTTC. As protein: CASSSYPLDRVPYEQYF.

V is TRBV28 and J is TRBJ2-7; 7 bases match TRBD2. CDR1 and CDR2 from the germline V gene are MDHEN and SYDVKM. Trimming at V came to 4 bases and at J to 2 bases, leaving 8 bases not matched to a gene. This CDR3 is 15 amino acids long. Written as DNA, the CDR3 is TGTGCCAGCAGTTCGGGGGGAGACAAGCCCTACGAGCAGTACTTC. As protein: CASSSGGDKPYEQYF.